This T cell receptor beta chain was identified in a study of radiation and T cells in renal cell carcinoma. The data were produced by immunoSEQ multiplex PCR, yet TCRdb's version contains in-frame clones alone and is incomplete. The sample shows more than 100,000 clones, around nine tenths of them seen only once. As for time point: blood 2 weeks post-SBRT. Sample treatment: 15 Gy SBRT to primary tumor, nephrectomy 4 weeks later. Trimming pared 1 base from V and 1 base from J, leaving 7 bases between. In germline, CDR1 is WSHSY, CDR2 SAAADI. This CDR3 spans 14 amino acids. This clone has a single count.

The origin of this receptor is a woman in her sixties or seventies with renal cell carcinoma. This rearrangement joins TRBV10-2 to TRBJ1-1; D is uncertain. The sequences come from blood, collected from a patient whose treatment included radiotherapy and nephrectomy. DNA of the CDR3: TGCGCCAGCAGTGAGTTGGGCTCGAACACTGAAGCTTTCTTT. As protein: CASSELGSNTEAFF.